The present TCR beta chain was sequenced within a study of Ad26.COV2.S vaccination and SARS-CoV-2 variants. Method: immunoSEQ multiplex PCR; TCRdb's copy keeps in-frame clones and lacks some. Among roughly 300,000 clones, roughly 91% were seen once, and the ten largest hold around 4.5%. Treatment reported: about 20 received Ad26.COV2.S at low or high dose, single or two shots; several received placebo; per-sample allocation not given. Sampling was done on day 63 after the first vaccine or placebo injection. Per germline, CDR1 SGHTA and CDR2 FQGNSA. There are 14 residues in the CDR3. Trimming removed 3 bases from V and 3 bases from J; junction bases left unmatched: 1.

This sequence was found in a person between 18 and 65 years old who received the Ad26.COV2.S COVID-19 vaccine or a placebo. This rearrangement joins TRBV7-2 to TRBJ2-2, with 7 bases fitting TRBD2. This sample comprised peripheral blood, obtained in a trial of Ad26.COV2.S vaccine versus placebo. The CDR3 sequence: CASSFTSDTGELFF. The CDR3 nucleotides are TGTGCCAGCAGCTTTACTAGCGACACCGGGGAGCTGTTTTTT.